These T cell receptor beta chains were read from a single sample in a study of beta chain features in type 1 diabetes. The table came from immunoSEQ multiplex PCR; TCRdb's copy has only in-frame clones and leaves some out. Counted here are 600,000 to 700,000 clones, around 11% occurring once; the ten biggest clones make up 0.09% to 0.15%. Sequencing was done on a sample of naive CD4+ T cells from blood. These receptors were obtained from a man aged 25-45 years with type 1 diabetes. The CDR3 runs from the conserved cysteine through the conserved F or W. The D gene is left open where the match is weak. Where a row states a size, it is once, few, many or the class of an expanded clone; other rows omit it.

clone_size d_call j_call v_call cdr3_nt cdr3_aa
few TRBD1 TRBJ2-1 TRBV4-2 TGTGCCAGCAGCCAAGCCTACAGGGGCTCCTACAATGAGCAGTTCTTC CASSQAYRGSYNEQFF
NA TRBD1 TRBJ1-2 TRBV9 TGTGCCAGCAGCGCCTTCAGGGGGGATGGCTACACCTTC CASSAFRGDGYTF
few TRBD1 TRBJ2-5 TRBV4-1 TGCGCCAGCAGCCAGCCCGGGACAGCCCAAGAGACCCAGTACTTC CASSQPGTAQETQYF
NA TRBD1 TRBJ2-7 TRBV7-2 TGTGCCAGCTCTAGGACAGGGCAGACCTACGAGCAGTACTTC CASSRTGQTYEQYF
few NA TRBJ1-2 TRBV9 TGTGCCAGCAGCGTAGGAGACAGCCCTAACTATGGCTACACCTTC CASSVGDSPNYGYTF
NA NA TRBJ2-7 TRBV6-5 TGTGCCAGCAGTTTCTCAGTGGACAGCAGCTCCTACGAGCAGTACTTC CASSFSVDSSSYEQYF
few NA TRBJ2-3 TRBV11-3 TGTGCCAGCAGCTCCCGGGGTTCAACCACAGATACGCAGTATTTT CASSSRGSTTDTQYF
few NA TRBJ1-4 TRBV5-1 TGCGCCAGCTCACCGTCCGTCGCGGGGACCACTAATGAAAAACTGTTTTTT CASSPSVAGTTNEKLFF
NA NA TRBJ1-2 TRBV4-1 TGCGCCAGCAGCCAAGATAGAAGACAGAACTATGGCTACACCTTC CASSQDRRQNYGYTF
NA TRBD2 TRBJ2-1 TRBV7-9 TGTGCCAGCAGCCGGGCGGGGGGCCGGTACAATGAGCAGTTCTTC CASSRAGGRYNEQFF
few NA TRBJ2-2 TRBV2 TGTGCCAGCAGCCAGCAGGGGACGACGAACACCGGGGAGCTGTTTTTT CASSQQGTTNTGELFF
few NA TRBJ2-2 TRBV5-1 TGCGCCAGCAGCTTGGAGGGGATTAACACCGGGGAGCTGTTTTTT CASSLEGINTGELFF
NA NA TRBJ1-2 TRBV6-5 TGTGCCAGCAGTTACTCAGCGGGAGCTAACTATGGCTACACCTTC CASSYSAGANYGYTF
few NA TRBJ1-5 TRBV18 TGTGCCAGCTCACCACCCGGGGGGGTCGGCGGCAATCAGCCCCAGCATTTT CASSPPGGVGGNQPQHF
NA NA TRBJ2-6 TRBV2 TGTGCCAGCAGTGAAGAAGTTTACCGCTCTGGGGCCAACGTCCTGACTTTC CASSEEVYRSGANVLTF
NA TRBD1 TRBJ1-2 TRBV30 TGTGCCTGGACGGGACAGGCGTATGGCTACACCTTC CAWTGQAYGYTF
few TRBD1 TRBJ2-7 TRBV5-1 TGCGCCAGCAGCAACCCGGGACAGGGCTACGAGCAGTACTTC CASSNPGQGYEQYF
few TRBD1 TRBJ1-6 TRBV6-6 TGTGCCAGCAGACCGACAGGGGGAAATTCACCCCTCCACTTT CASRPTGGNSPLHF
few NA TRBJ2-5 TRBV19 TGTGCCAGTAGTCTCAGGGGTGGCCAAGAGACCCAGTACTTC CASSLRGGQETQYF
few NA TRBJ2-5 TRBV6-5 TGTGCCAGCAGTTATAGCAGGGGCGCAGAGACCCAGTACTTC CASSYSRGAETQYF
NA TRBD1 TRBJ1-1 TRBV18 TGTGCCAGCTCAGCGGGACAGACGAACACTGAAGCTTTCTTT CASSAGQTNTEAFF
few NA TRBJ2-1 TRBV19 TGTGCCAGTAGTATCGGGCCCAGGGAGCAGTTCTTC CASSIGPREQFF
NA NA TRBJ2-5 TRBV28 TGTGCCAGCAGTTTATGGGACGGACGGTACCAAGAGACCCAGTACTTC CASSLWDGRYQETQYF
few NA TRBJ2-5 TRBV5-1 TGCGCCAGCAGCTTCGGAAATCAAGAGACCCAGTACTTC CASSFGNQETQYF
NA NA TRBJ2-7 TRBV6-5 TGTGCCAGCAGCCCTGCCACGGATCCTTTTTTCGAGCAGTACTTC CASSPATDPFFEQYF
few NA TRBJ1-2 TRBV5-1 TGCGCCAGCAGCGAAAGACAGGTGGATGGCTACACCTTC CASSERQVDGYTF
NA NA TRBJ2-5 TRBV5-1 TGCGCCATCCACACACCGATTCAAGAGACCCAGTACTTC CAIHTPIQETQYF
NA TRBD2 TRBJ2-5 TRBV19 TGTGCCAGTAGTATAGGGGGCGGACTAGCGGGGCAAGAGACCCAGTACTTC CASSIGGGLAGQETQYF
few NA TRBJ1-2 TRBV13 TGTGCCAGCAGAAAAAAATACAGGGAGTCTAACTATGGCTACACCTTC CASRKKYRESNYGYTF